This T cell receptor beta chain was sequenced in a study of cytomegalovirus exposure and HLA in healthy donors (dated by TCRdb to about 2017). As for the study more broadly: In an earlier analysis of 587 of the donors, less than 350 Gb of sequence data and 90 million to 120 million unique TCR beta sequences from 150 million to 200 million T cells were reported. An early release that covered more than 550 HLA-typed donors contained approximately 320 gigabases of sequencing data and about 84 million unique TCR sequences. The genetic ancestry cluster associated with self-reported Caucasian donors included over 80% of the 398 genotyped donors. The study aimed to test whether cataloging public T cell receptors could reveal signatures of past pathogen exposure. The T cell repertoires of 666 subjects were profiled by immunosequencing and related to cytomegalovirus serostatus. A separate validation cohort of some 130 different subjects was used in addition to the roughly 620-subject first cohort. To predict cytomegalovirus infection status, the study brought together high-throughput TCR immunosequencing, statistical association of individual TCRs with disease status, and machine learning. To study patterns of TCR occurrence, a later analysis re-analyzed previously published TCR beta repertoires from around 660 donors and added high-resolution HLA genotyping. Rather than drawing on any new phenotypic data, the later analysis identified candidate immune exposures from TCR beta sequences and the way those sequences occurred across donors. An earlier analysis of around 640 of the donors used high-throughput TCR beta sequencing to judge whether each TCR beta V gene segment behaved as functional or pseudogenic. Donor age, sex, ethnicity and CMV serostatus were compiled together with the repertoire data. In a later genetic analysis, genome-wide SNP genotypes for about 55% of the roughly 670 donors were used, and that subset was treated as a discovery cohort. All discovery cohort repertoires had been generated using a single sequencing platform. HLA typing covered class I and class II loci at four-digit resolution. The number of typed donors differed by locus: roughly 620-630 for A, B, C, DRB1 and DQB1; 500 to 550 for DQA1; roughly 600 for DPA1; and roughly 450 for DPB1. Because of strong linkage in the cohort, roughly 5 DR-DQ haplotypes were treated as single units for association and clustering. On average, 235,054 unique TCR beta nucleotide sequences were sequenced per donor among 398 genotyped donors of the cohort, with roughly 19% of those sequences being non-productive. Beyond this particular receptor, the publication reports: The presence/absence analyses assumed that sequencing depth was roughly uniform across donors, and that assumption may not be true. An earlier analysis of approximately 570 of the donors showed that most TCR beta V segments appeared in productive rearrangements either about 87% or about 30% of the time, which broadly matched IMGT annotations. Several of the top co-occurrence clusters appeared to be linked to parvovirus B19, influenza, CMV and Epstein-Barr virus, according to a later analysis. In the study, 150 to 200 TCR beta chains were listed as associated with cytomegalovirus. The classifier was reported to diagnose cytomegalovirus status with high specificity and sensitivity in both the original and validation cohorts. A later analysis found that HLA-associated TCR beta chains were more clonally expanded and had lower generation probabilities than equally common non-associated chains. Some IMGT-functional V segments, including TRBV6-2 and TRBV6-3, could not be distinguished by the 87-base-pair reads and were therefore excluded. Compared with the approximately 600-donor mean, donors in an Asian-associated ancestry cluster had fewer N-insertions in productive TCRs, according to a later genetic analysis. It was suggested by the authors that the approach could potentially be generalized to other disease states and immunological phenotypes. Because HLA typing was missing for some donors at each locus, association tests included only the typed subset. In vitro tests confirmed that three of the cytomegalovirus-associated TCR beta chains recognize cytomegalovirus antigens. According to a later analysis, most CMV-associated TCR beta chains appeared to be HLA-restricted, and the HLA associations seemed to be driven largely by CMV exposure. For the cohort, immune exposure information was limited to CMV serostatus. While some public TCRs were present in many individuals, most TCR sequences turned up only very rarely across donors. A further reported finding was that TCR beta sequences accurately predicted the HLA-A and HLA-B alleles for most subjects in the first cohort. Because counts were too low, approximately 18 rarely observed V segments, including chromosome 9 orphons, were excluded from the earlier analysis of under 650 of the donors. At a false discovery rate of 0.05, a later analysis linked under 20,000 TCR beta sequences to specific HLA alleles. A cluster of highly shared sequence variants was judged likely to represent a technical artifact of the sequencing pipeline. Correlated functional status among segregating V segments might reflect linkage disequilibrium, but an unknown experimental factor could not be ruled out. An association between a missense DCLRE1C variant and V-gene and J-gene trimming of TCR beta chains was found in a later genetic analysis and replicated in an independent cohort. Assigning TCR associations to individual alleles was difficult when HLA alleles, especially DR and DQ, strongly co-occurred. In a later analysis, TCR association rates were found to vary across HLA loci, with the most associated TCRs seen for DRB1 alleles and the fewest for HLA-C alleles. This cohort had only TCR beta chains sequenced, and the lack of alpha or paired-chain data limited which features could be detected.

Reading from cysteine to phenylalanine, the CDR3 counts 15 amino acids. Of the read, only the CDR3 DNA is kept; its 45 bases are in frame from base 1. The germline V gene sets CDR1 to SGHRS and CDR2 to YFSETQ. As concerns this clone: Its antigen target is currently unknown. One end of the junction does not line up with germline, which may come from a read error.

Library method: the immunoSEQ multiplex PCR assay. The multiplex PCR relied on a mix of 60 forward primers for TCR Vbeta segments and 13 reverse primers for TCR Jbeta segments. The CDR3 region of rearranged TCR beta genes was amplified from genomic DNA by a multiplex PCR assay. Amplified TCR beta libraries were sequenced as 87-base-pair reads on the Illumina HiSeq System. The study's own analysis went as follows. A later analysis counted about 80 million unique TCR beta chains across the 666 repertoires, and 10 million to 11 million of these chains were shared by at least two donors. Raw reads were error-corrected and collapsed into unique sequences by a nearest-neighbor algorithm in which closely related sequences were merged to remove PCR and sequencing errors. To assign V, D and J gene segments, CDR3 sequences were aligned to IMGT reference sequences. Each retained sequence needed at least a six-nucleotide match to both a V gene segment and a J gene segment. A rearrangement counted as productive if the CDR3 had no stop codons and remained in frame with V and J, and every other rearrangement counted as non-productive. Following IMGT convention, CDR3 was defined as the stretch from the second conserved V-encoded cysteine to the conserved J-encoded phenylalanine. The earlier analysis of 587 of the donors excluded any sequence lacking an unambiguous match to a single V gene segment. An earlier analysis of about 600 of the donors called V segments functional above 56.7% productive rearrangements and segregating when the between-donor standard deviation exceeded 5%. To diagnose cytomegalovirus status from the catalog of TCR beta chain sequences, a statistical classification framework was built. V and J gene assignment, in a later analysis, came from comparing TCR nucleotide sequences with IMGT/GENE-DB human TR gene sequences. In a later analysis, CDR3 sequences and most-parsimonious VDJ recombination scenarios were assigned using the TCRdist pipeline. In a later analysis, every TCR beta chain was defined by the combination of its CDR3 amino acid sequence and its V-gene family, and reads without a unique V-gene family were dropped. As a way to deal with suspected cross-contamination and a sequencing artifact, a later analysis dropped roughly 600 nucleotide sequences that were highly shared and had low generation probability. For each public chain, a later analysis derived a clonal expansion index from normalized ranks of inferred template counts within each repertoire. A later analysis computed generation probabilities with a VDJ recombination model fitted to out-of-frame rearrangements, and checked the results against IGoR. In a later analysis, hypergeometric tests were used to score TCR-TCR, TCR-HLA and TCR-CMV co-occurrence, with a repertoire-size bias correction applied to TCR pairs. A later analysis estimated false discovery rates by permuting HLA or CMV assignments 20 times. In a later analysis, co-occurring TCRs were grouped using DBSCAN, with TCRdist sequence similarity added in when clustering inside HLA-allele-positive subsets. For co-occurrence clustering, repertoires with fewer than 30,000 or more than 120,000 public chains were excluded, along with 4 to 6 repertoires with anomalous nucleotide sharing. Imported from immuneACCESS, the table was reduced by TCRdb to in-frame sequences with V and J called. These copies leave out some clones; in studies compared against another copy, an unresolved V gene accounts for under half, and the cause of the remainder is not known. The D gene and trimming were derived from the DNA, and the V and J assignments and clone size from that table. This sample is represented by a few hundred thousand clones; about 74% of them were singletons. The top ten hold less than 2% of the sample.

In total, 666 healthy bone marrow donors made up the cohort. At the time of sampling, all cohort members were nominally healthy, though unrecorded immune exposures were likely present. The donor was CMV seronegative and was included in the group of approximately 350 seronegative cohort members. Each donor provided a peripheral blood sample, and peripheral blood mononuclear cells were used for TCR beta sequencing. Genomic DNA was extracted from the blood cell samples with the Qiagen DNeasy Blood Extraction Kit. The sequenced material came from PBMCs. This clonotype was sampled from a woman in her 30s in good health and CMV-seronegative. This receptor chain uses TRBV5-1 and TRBJ1-5, with 9 middle bases fitting TRBD1. The DNA is TGCGCCAGCAGCCACGGGACAGGGAACAATCGGCCCCAGCATTTT. This codes for CASSHGTGNNRPQHF.